The present T cell receptor beta chain was sequenced within a study of control samples from healthy donors and cancer patients. The ends were cut back, 6 bases at V and 1 base at J, with 6 bases in the middle. This CDR3 spans 12 amino acids. Repertoires were generated with immunoSEQ multiplex PCR, while TCRdb's copy carries only in-frame clones and drops some. The sample has some 170,000 clones, approximately 94% seen once. Sequencing was carried out using PBMCs. This receptor was taken from a man aged 55 to 70 with colorectal cancer. This chain connects TRBV12-3 or TRBV12-4 to TRBJ1-1; D unresolved. The CDR3 DNA sequence: TGTGCCAGCAGGGAGAAGAACACTGAAGCTTTCTTT. Translated, it gives CASREKNTEAFF.